The clone carrying this T cell receptor (beta chain) was picked up many times. Its antigen is not identified. The sample comes from a study of T-cell reconstitution after alpha-beta-depleted transplantation in children. Findings of the study overall: Some patients' high day-60 TCRbeta diversity was attributed to recipient cells surviving conditioning. Several hundred rapidly expanded clones from non-depleted graft cells reportedly supplied alpha-beta T cells about two months post-transplant. At one year after transplant, newly produced T cells mostly accounted for T-cell counts and diversity.

Preparation of the TCRbeta library used unique molecular identifiers. TCRdb re-derived calls from the PCR reads in MiXCR, one entry per CDR3 protein. This repertoire shows 120,000 or so distinct CDR3 sequences, more than 20% found once; its top ten account for about 10%. The receptor's source is a male patient aged 2-9 years who had a stem cell transplant for chronic granulomatous disease, so the T cells may come from the graft donor. The sample in question was PBMCs, mostly from graft donor cells, obtained 180 days after TCRalphabeta/CD19-depleted stem cell transplant.

The CDR3 DNA reads as TGTGCCAGCAGCTTAGGGGCGACGGGGGATACGCAGTATTTT. It codes for CASSLGATGDTQYF. This sequence joins TRBV7-2 and TRBJ2-3; possibly TRBD2 for D (5 bases). The ends were cut back, 1 base at V and 6 bases at J, with 11 bases in the middle. The germline V gene has CDR1 SGHTA and CDR2 FQGNSA. The CDR3 is 14 amino acids.